This record covers a single TCR beta chain. At least ten counts were recorded for this clonotype. Its antigen is not yet known. No much larger clonotype is one base removed from it; base qualities were not supplied. PBMCs were isolated by Ficoll-Paque density gradient centrifugation. The sample comes from a study of T-cell memory formation after mild COVID-19 (dated by TCRdb to the early 2020s). Regarding the study in general: TCR sequence clusters from the two donors were found to be largely donor specific. T-cell clones expanding and contracting after mild COVID-19 in a couple of donors were tracked by longitudinal TCRalpha and TCRbeta repertoire sequencing. Two young, previously healthy adult volunteers, one female and one male, were included in the cohort. Study-wide findings and limitations: The second-wave clones that peaked on day 37 were not confirmed to be SARS-CoV-2 specific. Only two mild cases were covered in the study, and larger cohorts including severe cases with pre-infection samples were considered necessary. Some responding clones were found in pre-infection memory, which suggests that pre-existing cross-reactive memory T cells took part in the SARS-CoV-2 response. Contracting CD4+ clones appeared mostly in the CM and EM memory subsets, whereas CD8+ clones were enriched in EMRA. Clones contracting from day 15 to 85 had balanced CD4/CD8 phenotypes, while a second wave expanding from day 15 to 37 was biased towards CD4+.

CDR1 and CDR2, per the germline V gene, are SQVTM and ANQGSEA. The CDR3 starts with the cysteine, ends with the phenylalanine, and has 15 residues. The read is trimmed to its CDR3 DNA, 45 bases read in frame from base 1. V is pared back by 7 bases and J by 0 bases, with 18 bases lying between the germline termini. The sequencer was an Illumina NovaSeq 6000. TCRalpha and TCRbeta cDNA libraries were constructed by 5'RACE with constant-segment primers, with sample barcodes and unique molecular identifiers being introduced. RNA was extracted from every sample with Trizol reagent. Amplification of the libraries took two PCR steps, and the second step added a second sample barcode plus Illumina TruSeq adapters. Libraries were sequenced on an Illumina NovaSeq with 2 x 150 bp paired-end reads. From the authors' description of their analysis: Reads were demultiplexed and collapsed into UMI-guided consensus sequences with migec v1.2.7. Using mixcr v2.1.11, UMI consensuses were aligned to TRA and TRB V and J templates and then assembled into clonotypes. Clonotypes were classified as expanded or contracted when called significant by both edgeR and NoisET, with noise models trained on biological replicates. For edgeR calls, the thresholds were a false discovery rate-adjusted p below 0.01 and a log2 fold-change of 1. As an exploratory analysis of dynamics, max-normalized trajectories of the 1000 most abundant clonotypes were examined with PCA combined with hierarchical clustering. Separately sequenced CD4+ and CD8+ repertoires were used to assign a CD4 or CD8 phenotype to each responding clone. In-frame beta chains were kept once TCRdb had trimmed the public reads at Q25 with fastp and called clones with MiXCR. Rows are unified per CDR3 protein, each entry keeping the most common DNA and genes. In this record, the V and J calls reflect TCRdb's handling and not the investigators' own analysis. This sample gives roughly 180,000 distinct CDR3 sequences in total; roughly 11% of them show up just once. Approximately 3.4% of the sample goes to the ten largest clones.

This receptor was identified in a man younger than 30 who had mild COVID-19 (a few samples of this study predate the infection). The sample titles of this study are shuffled in the database, so cell type and time point are left out; the donor was told from shared clones. Sequenced: PBMCs or a T cell subset sorted from them (not recorded which). This receptor chain uses TRBV29-1 and TRBJ1-1; there is no confident call for the D gene. The CDR3 loop reads CSAMAGWAMNTEAFF. The bases read TGCAGCGCGATGGCGGGGTGGGCCATGAACACTGAAGCTTTCTTT.